This TCR beta chain was sequenced during a study of beta chain features in type 1 diabetes. Whole-study findings and limits: For patients and controls alike, PCR might favor shorter templates to the same degree. TCRB CDR3s were moderately but significantly shorter in Type 1 diabetes patients in all four CD4+ subsets.

Every bit of the isolated RNA underwent reverse transcription, so sequencing read expressed TCRB transcripts. TCRdb's copy holds only in-frame clones and misses some; the assay was immunoSEQ multiplex PCR. The table lists more than 550,000 clones, about 14% of them singletons. One heparinised blood draw, averaging about 116 mL, came from each donor. Points on this clone: Its antigen is unknown.

The CDR3 loop spans 15 amino acids. With 1 base removed from V and 5 bases from J, the gap between germline ends came to 14 bases. Germline V gene data show CDR1 as SGHDT and CDR2 as YYEEEE. The sequencing input was naive CD4+ T cells from blood. This clonotype was obtained from a man between 18 and 35 years old with type 1 diabetes. V and J are TRBV5-6 and TRBJ2-3, with D tentatively TRBD1 (5 bases). This CDR3 is CASSLRSGPVDTQYF. The CDR3 bases are TGTGCCAGCAGCTTGAGGTCAGGGCCCGTAGATACGCAGTATTTT.